This record concerns one TCR beta chain sequence. No antigen is known for it. This sample is part of a study of T cells in Graves' hyperthyroidism and ophthalmopathy. Study outcomes and limitations: The model anticipated ophthalmopathy a median 6.5 months pre-onset.

Between the trimmed V and J ends, which lost 5 bases and 4 bases, there was a span of 11 bases. Germline CDR1 reads SGHDN; CDR2 reads FVKESK. This CDR3 spans 13 amino acids. Researchers amplified the TCR beta CDR3 regions from RNA transcripts. During a first-round RT-PCR of the TCR CDR3, the HTBI primer set was used. TCRdb analysed the multiplex PCR reads with MiXCR anew, one entry per CDR3 protein. The sample carries approximately 590,000 distinct CDR3 sequences, roughly 14% recorded once. This sequence was found in a woman aged 30 to 39 with Graves' hyperthyroidism. This chain joins TRBV14 and TRBJ1-2; weak D call: TRBD1 (5 bases). Input material: blood. The CDR3 nucleotides read TGTGCCAGCAGCTCAACAGGAACCTATGGCTACACCTTC. Amino acid sequence: CASSSTGTYGYTF.